This T cell receptor beta chain emerged from a study of blood T cell repertoires in COVID-19 (dated by TCRdb to the early 2020s). About the study as a whole: Collaborator samples came from the United States, Italy and Spain and covered acute and convalescent phases of COVID-19. The prospective study material was composed of cDNA or gDNA derived from T cells, B-cell-depleted T cells, or PBMCs. Deeply sampled blood TCRbeta repertoires from subjects exposed to, actively infected with, or recovered from COVID-19 were included in the dataset. The repertoires were made available in a free public database intended to serve as a resource for research on the immune response to SARS-CoV-2. The samples were drawn from two sources: the first 160 participants of the ongoing ImmuneRACE study, and approximately 1,300 subjects contributed by 6 global collaborators. Sample metadata almost always included a de-identified subject ID, COVID-19 status, age in years and sex. Where available, HLA class I and class II types were taken from metadata supplied by the sample provider and were not determined by assay-based typing.

The germline V gene provides CDR1 ENHRY and CDR2 SYGVKD. V was cut back by 2 bases and J by 0 bases, leaving a gap of 8 bases between them. The CDR3 covers 14 residues, taking in both the cysteine and the phenylalanine. This entry keeps only the CDR3 DNA: 42 bases, framed from base 1. Comment on this clone: The specificity of this receptor is unknown. The record has no base qualities; no much larger clone is one base away.

The immunoSEQ Assay, a bias-controlled multiplex PCR, was used to amplify TCRbeta CDR3 regions from genomic DNA. The published analysis was carried out like this. The number of nucleated cells in each sample was estimated by amplification of reference gene primers within the assay. To quantify the absolute abundance of each unique TCRbeta CDR3 rearrangement, sequence reads were collapsed and filtered. For each sample, productive Simpson clonality was calculated as the square root of Simpson's diversity index over productive rearrangements. TCRdb provides this immuneACCESS table in a form limited to in-frame rearrangements. Some clones are lacking; in checked studies, under half of them reflect an unresolved V gene, and why the rest are absent is not known. V and J calls and clone size follow that table, whereas D and trimming were derived from the DNA. The sample contains about 100,000 clones, about 90% of them found a single time. Over 7% of the sample rests with the top ten.

The paper as a whole reports these results and caveats: The quantity of clinical and demographic metadata differed by source and by participant and was supplied without curation.

Collaborating institutions collected whole blood in K2EDTA tubes following their own protocols. Collaborator samples were shipped for TCRbeta analysis as frozen whole blood, isolated PBMCs, or DNA extracted from either sample type. The V gene is TRBV10-3 and the J gene is TRBJ2-7; a tentative D call is TRBD1 (6 bases match). This clonotype originated in a man in his thirties or forties in a cohort sampled during active COVID-19. Sequencing was done on a sample of peripheral blood. The nucleotides read TGTGCCATCAGTGAGCTGACAGGCTCCTACGAGCAGTACTTC. It specifies CAISELTGSYEQYF.